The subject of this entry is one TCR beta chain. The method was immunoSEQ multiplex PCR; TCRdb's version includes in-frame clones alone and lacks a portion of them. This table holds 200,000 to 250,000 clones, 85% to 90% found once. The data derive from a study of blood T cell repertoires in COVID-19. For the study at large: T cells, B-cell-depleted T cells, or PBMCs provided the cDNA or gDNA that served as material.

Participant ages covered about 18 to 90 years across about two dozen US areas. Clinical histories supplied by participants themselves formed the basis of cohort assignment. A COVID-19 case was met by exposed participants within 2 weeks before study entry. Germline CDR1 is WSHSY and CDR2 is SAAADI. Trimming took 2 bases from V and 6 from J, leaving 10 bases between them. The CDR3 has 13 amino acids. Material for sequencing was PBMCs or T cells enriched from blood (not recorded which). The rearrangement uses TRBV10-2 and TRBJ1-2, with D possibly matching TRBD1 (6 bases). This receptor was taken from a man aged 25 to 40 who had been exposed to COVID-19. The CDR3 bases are TGCGCCAGCAGTGAGGTCAGGGGTCATGGCTACACCTTC. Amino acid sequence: CASSEVRGHGYTF.